Listed below are T cell receptor beta chains from one sample, sequenced in a study of blood T cells in healthy people across ages. TCRdb recomputed calls from the 5' RACE reads with MiXCR, one row per CDR3 protein. The sample lists around 710,000 distinct CDR3 sequences; more than 40% were seen once. The sequenced material came from blood. These receptors were obtained from a woman between 55 and 75 years old in good health. The CDR3 runs from the conserved cysteine through the conserved F or W. The D gene is left open where the match is weak. Expanded clones are given a class, and other clones once, few, many or no size at all.

J: TRBJ2-5
V: TRBV4-2
D: TRBD2
size: few
CDR3: CASRILAGENLYNEQYF

J: TRBJ2-7
V: TRBV6-5
D: -
size: -
CDR3: CASSRLNSYEQYF

J: TRBJ2-7
V: TRBV6-5
D: TRBD2
size: few
CDR3: CASSYSSSGRRDEQYF

J: TRBJ2-1
V: TRBV7-2
D: -
size: few
CDR3: CASSLVGGLDNEQFF

J: TRBJ2-5
V: TRBV20-1
D: TRBD1
size: many
CDR3: CSAIRTGGKTQYF

J: -
V: TRBV6-6
D: TRBD2
size: few
CDR3: CASSNAGTSGQETQFF

J: TRBJ2-3
V: TRBV20-1
D: TRBD2
size: -
CDR3: CSARGWASGKPSTDTQYF

J: TRBJ1-5
V: TRBV12-3/TRBV12-4
D: -
size: -
CDR3: CASSYDGTDSNQLQHF

J: TRBJ2-1
V: TRBV5-1
D: -
size: -
CDR3: CASSEPLRGVNEQFF

J: TRBJ1-1
V: TRBV5-1
D: TRBD1
size: many
CDR3: CASSGQGERNTEAFF

J: TRBJ2-3
V: TRBV5-1
D: -
size: -
CDR3: CASSWISGVTDTQYF

J: TRBJ2-1
V: TRBV2
D: TRBD2
size: few
CDR3: CASSESPSGRALNEQFF

J: TRBJ1-1
V: TRBV5-1
D: -
size: -
CDR3: CASSVEASGNTEAFF

J: -
V: TRBV25-1
D: -
size: -
CDR3: CASSGPSFQYEQYF

J: TRBJ2-7
V: TRBV6-5
D: -
size: few
CDR3: CASSYSFTSRGHEQYF